A single sample gave rise to the 22 T cell receptor beta chains below, sequenced in a study of T cell repertoires in cytomegalovirus infection. These receptors lack a known antigen. One entry per CDR3 protein, called by TCRdb with MiXCR from the reads. The sample carries about a million distinct CDR3 sequences, 30% to 40% recorded once. The source material was cultured CD8+ T cells from PBMCs, sampled from culture after CMV antigen stimulation. These receptors originate from a human donor in good health (CMV status not recorded). Some clones in this sample may be carry-over from other donors' samples.

This clonotype has more than one count but fewer than ten. The chain links TRBV12-3 or TRBV12-4 to TRBJ2-1; tentatively, D is TRBD1 (5 bases). V lost 3 bases and J lost 8, with 11 bases in between. The length of the CDR3 is 13 residues. In DNA, the CDR3 is TGTGCCAGCAGTTTTGCAGGGTCGGATGAGCAGTTCTTC. Protein product: CASSFAGSDEQFF.

This clonotype has more than one count but fewer than ten. The chain has TRBV2 and TRBJ1-1, with D possibly TRBD1 on 6 matching bases. V lost 1 base and J 4 bases, leaving 16 bases between the germline ends. The CDR3 covers 16 residues. CDR1 is SNHLY and CDR2 is FYNNEI in the germline V gene. Here the CDR3 reads CASSEEGGLVFTEAFF. The CDR3 DNA is TGTGCCAGCAGTGAAGAGGGGGGCCTGGTATTCACTGAAGCTTTCTTT.

This clonotype was counted only a few times. The J gene is TRBJ2-7, the V gene TRBV6-1, with 7 bases aligning to TRBD1. In germline, CDR1 is MNHNS, CDR2 SASEGT. The CDR3 covers 14 residues. V lost 8 bases, J lost 4 bases, and 11 bases stayed unmatched. The CDR3 coding sequence is TGTGCCAGCCGGCCGGGACAGTCAAATTACGAGCAGTACGTC. Its protein is CASRPGQSNYEQYV.

Notes on this clonotype: Relative to the germline gene, one junction end is altered; a read error may explain this. The chain is built from TRBV7-9 and TRBJ2-2; the D gene is possibly TRBD2 (5 bases). This CDR3 region has 12 residues. Germline V lookup: CDR1 SEHNR, CDR2 FQNEAQ (reference sequence). Written as DNA, the CDR3 is TGTGCCAGCAGTGTGCTCCCCGGGGAGCTGTTGTTT. This gives the protein CASSVLPGELLF.

As regards this clonotype: A much larger clone differs by one base, so this may be a read error. The rearrangement joins TRBV7-8 to TRBJ2-2; 7 bases match TRBD1. After removal of 1 base from V and 0 bases from J, the junction contained 8 bases not matched to a gene. CDR3 length: 18 residues. CDR1 and CDR2 from the germline V gene are SGHVS and FQNEAQ. CDR3 coding DNA: TGTGCCAGCAGCTTAGTGTTGGAGCAGGGGGCGAACACCGGGGAGCTGTTTTTT. It encodes CASSLVLEQGANTGELFF.

This clonotype was counted at least ten times. This rearrangement joins TRBV7-8 to TRBJ2-3; D possibly matches TRBD1 or TRBD2 (5 bases each). This CDR3 spans 13 amino acids. CDR1 and CDR2 (germline): SGHVS, FQNEAQ. Trimming pared 1 base from V and 15 bases from J, leaving 17 bases between. The CDR3 nucleotides are TGTGCCAGCAGCTTAGTGGGACGACGGGGAGAATATTTT. Translated: CASSLVGRRGEYF.

This clonotype has at least ten counts. The chain has TRBV27 and TRBJ1-1; D possibly corresponds to TRBD1 (5 bases). Germline V gives CDR1 MNHEY, CDR2 SMNVEV (reference sequence). This CDR3 comprises 13 residues. V was clipped by 4 bases and J by 5 bases, with 11 bases between them. The CDR3 DNA reads as TGTGCCAGCAGTTCAGGGAGTTGGACTGAAGCTTTCTTT. Protein: CASSSGSWTEAFF.

This clonotype was detected a few times. The chain joins TRBV19 to TRBJ1-1; TRBD1 is a possible D gene (5 bases). CDR3 size: 11 residues. Germline V lookup: CDR1 LNHDA, CDR2 SQIVND (reference sequence). The V and J ends lost 9 bases and 4 bases respectively, with 9 bases between them. The CDR3 protein is CASGAGTEAFF. The CDR3 DNA reads as TGTGCCAGCGGGGCCGGCACTGAAGCTTTCTTT.

This clonotype showed up many times. V usage is TRBV28 and J usage is TRBJ1-2, with D unresolved. The CDR3 spans 17 residues. Between the trimmed V and J ends, which lost 7 bases and 5 bases, there was a span of 26 bases. CDR1 is MDHEN and CDR2 is SYDVKM in the germline V gene. The CDR3 loop is CASTSPREAIRVYGYTF. The CDR3 nucleotides read TGTGCCAGCACTTCCCCCAGAGAGGCGATCCGCGTATATGGCTACACCTTC.

This clonotype showed up just a few times. The chain has TRBV29-1 and TRBJ2-1; TRBD2 is a possible D gene (6 bases). Germline lookup yields CDR1 SQVTM and CDR2 ANQGSEA. The germline V and J ends were trimmed by 6 bases and 9 bases, with 18 bases remaining between them. The CDR3 contains 13 residues. The CDR3 spells CSVGTVRRSEQFF. In nucleotides, the CDR3 is TGCAGCGTGGGGACTGTTCGAAGGAGTGAGCAGTTCTTC.

This clonotype was seen only a few times. The rearrangement links TRBV2 to TRBJ2-2; D gene unclear. CDR3 length: 10 residues. V gave up 4 bases and J gave up 11 bases, with 5 bases separating them. From germline, CDR1 is SNHLY and CDR2 FYNNEI. The CDR3 region has the DNA TGTGCCAGCAGTGTATTTGAGCTGTTTTTT. This gives the protein CASSVFELFF.

V gene TRBV29-1 combines with J gene TRBJ2-1; TRBD2 is a possible D gene (5 bases). CDR1 is SQVTM, CDR2 ANQGSEA, per germline. V lost 8 bases and J lost 6, with 29 bases in between. This CDR3 is 17 amino acids long. The CDR3 is CSILRPPEGLSANEQFF. The CDR3, as DNA: TGCAGCATCCTCCGGCCCCCCGAGGGTCTTTCTGCCAATGAGCAGTTCTTC.

This clonotype occurred once. V and J are TRBV25-1 and TRBJ1-2, with D uncertain. Trimming stripped 3 bases from V and 5 bases from J, with 13 bases between. Germline V CDR1 and CDR2: MGHDK, SYGVNS. The CDR3 has 14 amino acids. CDR3 in amino acids: CASSDDGSRYGYTF. The DNA of the CDR3 is TGTGCCAGCAGTGATGACGGCTCGAGGTATGGCTACACCTTC.

This clonotype was counted many times. The genes are TRBV7-8 and TRBJ1-1; unclear D gene. Trimming cost V 5 bases and J 3 bases, with 7 bases left between them. Germline assignment: CDR1 SGHVS and CDR2 FQNEAQ. The CDR3 contains 12 residues. CDR3 protein: CASSRWDTEAFF. In DNA form, the CDR3 reads TGTGCCAGCAGCCGCTGGGACACTGAAGCTTTCTTT.

V and J are TRBV24-1 and TRBJ1-2, with 9 bases fitting TRBD1. V was pared by 4 bases and J by 6 bases, with 5 bases of the junction left unmatched. Per germline, CDR1 KGHDR and CDR2 SFDVKD. The CDR3 totals 14 residues. The CDR3 here is CATSDPDRGNGYTF. CDR3 bases: TGTGCCACCAGTGACCCCGACAGGGGGAATGGCTACACCTTC.

The chain uses TRBV7-9 and TRBJ1-4; 7 bases agree with TRBD1. CDR3 size: 14 residues. With V trimmed by 7 bases and J by 7 bases, 9 bases remained unmatched. The germline V gene encodes CDR1 SEHNR and CDR2 FQNEAQ (reference sequence). The CDR3 sequence: CASTGTEAGEKLFF. CDR3 sequence (DNA): TGTGCCAGCACCGGGACAGAGGCAGGTGAAAAACTGTTTTTT.

The V and J genes are TRBV7-6 and TRBJ1-4; no reliable D call. This CDR3 has 21 residues. The germline V gene encodes CDR1 SGHVS and CDR2 FNYEAQ. V shed 1 base and J shed 0 bases, with 24 bases lying between them. CDR3 amino acids: CASSLGVVFGRLPSTNEKLFF. The CDR3 region has the DNA TGTGCCAGCAGCTTAGGAGTGGTTTTTGGGCGGCTACCATCAACTAATGAAAAACTGTTTTTT. The full variable domain, its missing parts supplied by reference TRBV7-6 and TRBJ1-4, is GAGVSQSPRYKVTKRGQDVALRCDPISGHVSLYWYRQALGQGPEFLTYFNYEAQQDKSGLPNDRFSAERPEGSISTLTIQRTEQRDSAMYRCASSLGVVFGRLPSTNEKLFFGSGTQLSVL.

This clonotype was detected ten times or more. V and J are TRBV7-2 and TRBJ2-5, with 12 bases aligning to TRBD2. After removal of 4 bases from V and 0 bases from J, the junction contained 6 bases not matched to a gene. Germline lookup yields CDR1 SGHTA and CDR2 FQGNSA. CDR3 length equals 17 residues. CDR3 sequence reads: CASSSRTSGAYQETQYF. DNA for the CDR3: TGTGCCAGCAGCTCCCGGACTAGCGGGGCGTACCAAGAGACCCAGTACTTC.

V is TRBV7-6 and J is TRBJ2-5; 9 bases align to TRBD1. Germline V gene sequence: CDR1 SGHVS, CDR2 FNYEAQ. V was pared by 3 bases and J by 5 bases, with 4 bases of the junction left unmatched. This CDR3 has 14 residues. This CDR3 is CASSFRTGAETQYF. The CDR3 DNA is TGTGCCAGCAGCTTTCGGACAGGGGCCGAGACCCAGTACTTC.

In its sample, this clonotype was seen once. The conserved final phenylalanine or tryptophan is absent from the CDR3, which likely points to a read error. The chain joins TRBV11-2 to TRBJ1-1; D is ambiguous. Trimming took off 1 base at V and 2 bases at J, with 5 bases between the two ends. CDR3 length: 13 residues. Germline loops: CDR1 SGHAT, CDR2 FQNNGV. The chain's CDR3 is CASSLAANTEAFS. CDR3 bases: TGTGCCAGCAGCTTAGCCGCAAACACTGAAGCTTTCTCT.

A remark on this clonotype: No DNA is shown, since the ends of the CDR3 on it are uncertain; the CDR3 is the one TCRdb lists. The rearrangement uses TRBV6-8 and TRBJ1-2; no DNA check was done on the table's D call, TRBD1. 16 amino acids form the CDR3, both terminal residues included. The germline V gene encodes CDR1 MNHGY and CDR2 SAAAGT. CDR3 residues: CASSYFGTGTGSGCTF.

This clonotype was seen repeatedly, ten times or more. The J gene is TRBJ2-7, the V gene TRBV7-2; D not resolved. The CDR3 loop spans 12 amino acids. Germline V gene sequence: CDR1 SGHTA, CDR2 FQGNSA. Trimming left V 5 bases short and J 0 bases short, with 5 bases between. CDR3 sequence: CASSPSSYEQYF. The CDR3 DNA reads TGTGCCAGCAGCCCGAGCTCCTACGAGCAGTACTTC.